Following are 26 T cell receptor beta chains from one sample sequenced in a study of human T cells and chemical hapten exposure. TCRdb recomputed calls from the RACE reads with MiXCR, one row per CDR3 protein. The sample carries about 54,000 distinct CDR3 sequences, 9.5% to 10% recorded once. Sample time point: patch test 2, 6 weeks after DPC sensitization. Treatment in this sample: therapeutic diphenylcyclopropenone sensitization with weekly scalp DPC. Sequenced here: whole blood, sampled in connection with sensitization to the hapten diphenylcyclopropenone (DPC). The receptors shown here come from a woman aged 45-60 years with alopecia areata. Some clones in this sample may be carry-over from other donors' samples.

This clonotype was recorded many times. J is TRBJ1-4 and V is TRBV6-6; TRBD1 matches 7 bases. With V trimmed by 4 bases and J by 11 bases, 13 bases remained unmatched. This CDR3 is built from 15 residues. CDR1 and CDR2 (germline): MNHNY, SVGAGI (reference sequence). CDR3 in DNA: TGTGCCAGCAGTTCCCCCCCGCAGGGGGAGGAGAAACTGTTTTTT. The encoded protein is CASSSPPQGEEKLFF.

This clonotype appeared many times. V and J are TRBV5-1 and TRBJ1-5; 11 nucleotides line up with TRBD1. With V trimmed by 4 bases and J by 6 bases, 6 bases remained unmatched. The germline CDR1 and CDR2 sequences are SGHRS and YFSETQ. This CDR3 is built from 15 residues. The CDR3 loop is CASSQGQGAGQPQHF. The CDR3 bases are TGCGCCAGCAGCCAAGGACAGGGGGCCGGTCAGCCCCAGCATTTT.

This clonotype was detected many times. The chain recombines TRBV20-1 with TRBJ1-5; D uncertain. The CDR3 sequence is 15 residues long. V gave up 1 base and J gave up 1 base, with 11 bases separating them. Germline V CDR1 and CDR2: DFQATT, SNEGSKA (reference sequence). The CDR3 DNA follows: TGCAGTGCTAGAGGTGGGCCACGAAGCAATCAGCCCCAGCATTTT. Its protein product is CSARGGPRSNQPQHF.

The J gene is TRBJ2-3, the V gene TRBV11-2; TRBD2 matches at 11 bases. V dropped 2 bases and J dropped 1; count of bases not matched to a gene: 2. The CDR3 length is 16 residues. CDR1 and CDR2 (germline): SGHAT, FQNNGV. This CDR3 is CASSLNSGGGTDTQYF. In DNA, the CDR3 is TGTGCCAGCAGCTTAAATAGCGGGGGGGGCACAGATACGCAGTATTTT.

The rearrangement uses TRBV6-6 and TRBJ2-1, with 13 bases lining up with TRBD2. CDR3 length: 16 amino acids. Trimming removed 5 bases from V and 9 bases from J; junction bases left unmatched: 10. Germline V gene data show CDR1 as MNHNY and CDR2 as SVGAGI (reference sequence). The DNA of the CDR3 is TGTGCCAGCAGTCCGACACTAGCGGGAGGGCGTGCTGAGCAGTTCTTC. This encodes CASSPTLAGGRAEQFF.

This clonotype was counted between two and nine times. The rearrangement links TRBV2 to TRBJ2-2; the D is unclear. The germline V gene encodes CDR1 SNHLY and CDR2 FYNNEI. CDR3 length equals 14 residues. V lost 4 bases, J lost 7 bases, and 13 bases lay in between. The CDR3 protein is CASSVFKDVGELFF. The CDR3 coding sequence is TGTGCCAGCAGTGTTTTTAAGGATGTCGGGGAGCTGTTTTTT.

The sample holds a few counts of this clonotype. The V and J genes are TRBV7-2 and TRBJ2-3; D perhaps matches TRBD2 (6 bases). The CDR3 spans 13 residues. Per germline, CDR1 SGHTA and CDR2 FQGNSA. V lost 5 bases to trimming and J lost 3 bases, with 9 bases between them. In DNA, the CDR3 is TGTGCCAGCAGCGGGAGCGGGACAGATACGCAGTATTTT. Encoded protein: CASSGSGTDTQYF.

This clonotype occurred a few times. The chain joins TRBV6-2 or TRBV6-3 to TRBJ2-3, with D perhaps matching TRBD1 or TRBD2 (5 bases each). The V and J ends lost 10 bases and 2 bases respectively, with 22 bases between them. The CDR3 has 16 amino acids. Germline assignment: CDR1 MNHEY and CDR2 SVGEGT. This CDR3 reads CAIKTMGPGITDTQYF. The CDR3 DNA follows: TGTGCCATCAAAACAATGGGGCCGGGAATCACAGATACGCAGTATTTT.

This clonotype has a handful of counts. The rearrangement links TRBV7-2 to TRBJ2-3; 10 bases match TRBD1. The CDR3 has 14 residues. Germline V gene sequence: CDR1 SGHTA, CDR2 FQGNSA. V shed 5 bases and J 8 bases; nucleotides not matched to a gene: 7. The CDR3, as DNA: TGTGCCAGCAGCAAGGGACAGGGGAGCGGTACGCAGTATTTT. Protein product: CASSKGQGSGTQYF. Supplemented by reference TRBV7-2 and TRBJ2-3, the full variable domain reads GAGVSQSPSNKVTEKGKDVELRCDPISGHTALYWYRQSLGQGLEFLIYFQGNSAPDKSGLPSDRFSAERTGGSVSTLTIQRTQQEDSAVYLCASSKGQGSGTQYFGPGTRLTVL.

This clonotype was detected many times. V usage is TRBV7-2 and J usage is TRBJ1-6; 8 nucleotides align to TRBD1. CDR1 is SGHTA and CDR2 is FQGNSA in the germline V gene. This CDR3 spans 18 amino acids. Losses at the gene ends were 5 bases for V and 5 bases for J; bases not matched to a gene: 14. This CDR3 reads CASSRIKRTGTDNSPLHF. In DNA, the CDR3 is TGTGCCAGCAGCCGAATTAAAAGGACAGGGACGGATAATTCACCCCTCCACTTT.

This clonotype occurred many times. The gene calls are TRBV2 and TRBJ2-2; 9 positions match TRBD1. Germline CDR1 reads SNHLY; CDR2 reads FYNNEI. The CDR3 loop spans 16 amino acids. V lost 2 bases and J lost 5; bases outside the gene matches: 6. The CDR3 DNA reads as TGTGCCAGCAGTGAACCCGGACAGGGGCGGACCGGGGAGCTGTTTTTT. Its protein is CASSEPGQGRTGELFF.

This clonotype was counted at least ten times. The chain uses TRBV11-2 and TRBJ2-3; 10 nucleotides line up with TRBD2. V trimming: 3 bases; J trimming: 0 bases; junction bases outside the gene matches: 0. Germline values: CDR1 SGHAT, CDR2 FQNNGV. The CDR3 covers 15 residues. The CDR3 coding sequence is TGTGCCAGCAGCTTTAGCGGGGGGAGCACAGATACGCAGTATTTT. Its protein is CASSFSGGSTDTQYF.

This clonotype was seen at least ten times. The rearrangement links TRBV29-1 to TRBJ2-5; D call uncertain. The germline V gene has CDR1 SQVTM and CDR2 ANQGSEA. V lost 7 bases to trimming and J lost 1 base, with 10 bases between them. The CDR3 loop spans 12 amino acids. CDR3 in amino acids: CSAKAPQETQYF. The CDR3 nucleotides read TGCAGCGCTAAAGCGCCCCAAGAGACCCAGTACTTC.

The gene calls are TRBV11-2 and TRBJ1-4; a weak D match, TRBD1 (6 bases). V shed 1 base and J shed 4 bases, with 19 bases lying between them. The germline gives CDR1 SGHAT, CDR2 FQNNGV. This CDR3 is built from 18 residues. CDR3 sequence: CASSLGGLTGQHNEKLFF. The CDR3 DNA reads as TGTGCCAGCAGCTTAGGGGGTCTGACAGGCCAACATAATGAAAAACTGTTTTTT.

The gene calls are TRBV11-2 and TRBJ1-1; D is perhaps TRBD1 (5 bases). Germline CDR1 SGHAT, CDR2 FQNNGV. V lost 4 bases, J lost 8 bases, and 8 bases lay in between. The CDR3 has 11 residues. This CDR3 reads CASSWGMEAFF. The CDR3 DNA is TGTGCCAGCAGCTGGGGCATGGAAGCTTTCTTT.

This chain links TRBV28 with TRBJ1-3; D gene unclear. This CDR3 contains 13 residues. Germline-derived CDR1 and CDR2 are MDHEN and SYDVKM. Trimming removed 3 bases at V and 1 base at J, with 4 bases between. CDR3 region: CASSFESGNTIYF. The CDR3 nucleotides read TGTGCCAGCAGTTTCGAGTCTGGAAACACCATATATTTT.

The rearrangement uses TRBV12-3 or TRBV12-4 and TRBJ2-3; no reliable D call. The V gene lost 5 bases and the J gene lost 0 bases, with 6 bases spanning the gap. The CDR3 consists of 13 residues. The CDR3 sequence is CASSPDSTDTQYF. CDR3 DNA sequence: TGTGCCAGCAGTCCGGATAGCACAGATACGCAGTATTTT.

J is TRBJ1-3 and V is TRBV6-5, with unresolved D. The germline CDR1 and CDR2 sequences are MNHEY and SVGAGI. Trimming left V 0 bases short and J 7 bases short, with 13 bases between. There are 15 residues in the CDR3. This CDR3 is CASSYSFQLRNTIYF. The CDR3 region has the DNA TGTGCCAGCAGTTACTCGTTCCAGCTTAGGAACACCATATATTTT.

The chain employs TRBV7-9 and TRBJ1-6; weak D call: TRBD1 (5 bases). This CDR3 is 14 amino acids long. Germline-derived CDR1 and CDR2 are SEHNR and FQNEAQ (reference sequence). V lost 1 base to trimming and J lost 10 bases, with 11 bases between them. The DNA of the CDR3 is TGTGCCAGCAGCTTAGAGACAGTGAACTCACCCCTCCACTTT. As protein: CASSLETVNSPLHF.

This clonotype has just a few counts. In DNA form, the CDR3 reads TGTGCCAGCAGCTTAATGGGGGTCAATGAGCAGTTCTTC. Its translation is CASSLMGVNEQFF. This sequence joins TRBV7-9 and TRBJ2-1; D is perhaps TRBD1 or TRBD2 (5 bases each). Trimming removed 2 bases from V and 6 bases from J, with 8 bases in between. The CDR3 has 13 amino acids. From germline, CDR1 is SEHNR and CDR2 FQNEAQ (reference sequence).

The CDR3 nucleotides are TGTGCCAGCAGCTTAGGCCTCTTGGCGGGGGGAGATACGCAGTATTTT. Amino acids: CASSLGLLAGGDTQYF. The chain combines TRBV7-8 with TRBJ2-3; 8 positions match TRBD2. The V and J ends lost 1 base and 5 bases, in that order; junction bases with no gene match: 8. Germline CDR1 reads SGHVS; CDR2 reads FQNEAQ. This CDR3 is 16 amino acids long.

This clonotype has a handful of counts. Here the CDR3 DNA reads TGTGCCAGCAGCCAAGGATCGTGGATTGAGACCCAGTACTTC. Translation: CASSQGSWIETQYF. The chain joins TRBV3-1 to TRBJ2-5; D is unresolved. This CDR3 region has 14 residues. The V end was cut by 1 base, the J end by 5 bases, with 11 bases between. Germline values: CDR1 LGHDT, CDR2 YNNKEL (reference sequence).

The CDR3 DNA reads as TGTGCCACCAGTGACTGGGGAGGGGGCCAAGAGACCCAGTACTTC. Its translation: CATSDWGGGQETQYF. The chain carries TRBV24-1 and TRBJ2-5; tentative D call: TRBD2 (7 bases). V dropped 4 bases and J dropped 1 base, with 12 bases sitting between them. This CDR3 has 15 amino acids. Germline loops: CDR1 KGHDR, CDR2 SFDVKD.

The rearrangement uses TRBV4-2 and TRBJ1-5; TRBD1 aligns across 9 bases. This CDR3 is built from 16 residues. V shed 6 bases, J shed 3 bases, and the junction held 9 bases outside the gene matches. The germline V gene encodes CDR1 LGHNA and CDR2 YNFKEQ. CDR3 DNA sequence: TGTGCCAGCAGTCCGTACAGGGGGCCCGACAATCAGCCCCAGCATTTT. Translated: CASSPYRGPDNQPQHF.

The chain is built from TRBV7-9 and TRBJ2-7; no clear D. Germline loops: CDR1 SEHNR, CDR2 FQNEAQ (reference sequence). There are 14 residues in the CDR3. Trimming stripped 1 base from V and 5 bases from J, with 12 bases between. CDR3 sequence reads: CASSLVSADDEQYF. CDR3 bases: TGTGCCAGCAGCTTAGTTTCCGCTGACGACGAGCAGTACTTC.

This clonotype appeared a few times. The CDR3: CASSRREGDTQYF. The CDR3 nucleotides are TGTGCCAGCAGCCGCCGTGAAGGTGATACGCAGTATTTT. The gene calls are TRBV7-2 and TRBJ2-3; D uncertain. Germline V lookup: CDR1 SGHTA, CDR2 FQGNSA. The CDR3 length is 13 residues. The V end lost 5 bases, the J end lost 6 bases, and 12 bases lay between the germline ends.